This T cell receptor beta chain was obtained from a study of T cell repertoires in cytomegalovirus infection. Study-wide background: A matching HLA type, together with CMV infection, was signaled by public TCR beta signatures.

This CDR3 spans 14 amino acids. V dropped 2 bases and J dropped 4 bases, with 11 bases sitting between them. TCRdb recomputed calls from the reads with MiXCR, one row per CDR3 protein. The sample shows roughly 800,000 distinct CDR3 sequences, about 29% of them seen only once. Study results and limitations: Within the response measured ex vivo, HLA-C-restricted CMV-specific TCR beta clonotypes were dominant.

In its sample, this clonotype was seen many times. What it recognizes is unknown. The chain uses TRBV12-3 or TRBV12-4 and TRBJ1-1, with D possibly TRBD1 on 5 matching bases. The sample in question was cultured CD8+ T cells from PBMCs, obtained from culture after CMV antigen stimulation. The source of this sequence is a human donor in good health (CMV status not recorded). Some clones in this sample may be carry-over from other donors' samples. The chain's CDR3 is CASSLYRLGTEAFF. As DNA, the CDR3 is TGTGCCAGCAGTTTATACAGGCTAGGCACTGAAGCTTTCTTT.